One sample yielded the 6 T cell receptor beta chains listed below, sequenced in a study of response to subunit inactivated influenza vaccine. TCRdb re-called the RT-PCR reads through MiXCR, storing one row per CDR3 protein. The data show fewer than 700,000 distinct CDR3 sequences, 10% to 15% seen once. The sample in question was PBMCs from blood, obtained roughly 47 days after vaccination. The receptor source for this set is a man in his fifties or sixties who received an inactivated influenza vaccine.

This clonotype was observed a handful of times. CDR3 residues: CASSAHNLSYRPDTQYF. The CDR3 DNA is TGTGCCAGCAGCGCCCATAATCTTAGTTACAGGCCAGATACGCAGTATTTT. This chain joins TRBV7-6 and TRBJ2-3; D is possibly TRBD1 (5 bases). The CDR3 totals 17 residues. The V end lost 5 bases, the J end lost 4 bases, and 22 bases lay between the germline ends. Germline assignment: CDR1 SGHVS and CDR2 FNYEAQ.

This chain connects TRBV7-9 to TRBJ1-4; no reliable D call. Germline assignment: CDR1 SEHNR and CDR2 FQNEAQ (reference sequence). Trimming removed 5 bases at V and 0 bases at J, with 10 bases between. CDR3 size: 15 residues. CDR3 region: CASSADVTTNEKLFF. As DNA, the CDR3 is TGTGCCAGCAGCGCAGACGTGACAACTAATGAAAAACTGTTTTTT. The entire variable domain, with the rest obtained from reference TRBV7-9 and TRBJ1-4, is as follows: DTGVSQNPRHKITKRGQNVTFRCDPISEHNRLYWYRQTLGQGPEFLTYFQNEAQLEKSRLLSDRFSAERPKGSFSTLEIQRTEQGDSAMYLCASSADVTTNEKLFFGSGTQLSVL.

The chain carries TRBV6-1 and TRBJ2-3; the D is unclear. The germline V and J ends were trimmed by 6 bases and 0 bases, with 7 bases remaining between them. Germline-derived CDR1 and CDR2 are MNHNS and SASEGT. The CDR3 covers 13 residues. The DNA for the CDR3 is TGTGCCAGCAGGGGCCCTAGCACAGATACGCAGTATTTT. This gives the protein CASRGPSTDTQYF.

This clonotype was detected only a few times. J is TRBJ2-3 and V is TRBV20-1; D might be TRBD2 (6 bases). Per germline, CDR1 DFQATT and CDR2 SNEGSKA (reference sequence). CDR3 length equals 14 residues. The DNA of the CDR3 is TGCAGCGGGCCGGGACTCCCGTCCACAGATACGCAGTATTTT. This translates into CSGPGLPSTDTQYF.

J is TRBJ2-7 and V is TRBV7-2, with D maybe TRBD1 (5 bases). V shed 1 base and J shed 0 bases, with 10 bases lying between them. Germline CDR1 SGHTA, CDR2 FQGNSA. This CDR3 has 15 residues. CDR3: CASSLDRSPSYEQYF. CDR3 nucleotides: TGTGCCAGCAGCTTAGACAGGAGCCCCTCCTACGAGCAGTACTTC. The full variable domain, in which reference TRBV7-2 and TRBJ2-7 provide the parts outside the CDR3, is GAGVSQSPSNKVTEKGKDVELRCDPISGHTALYWYRQSLGQGLEFLIYFQGNSAPDKSGLPSDRFSAERTGGSVSTLTIQRTQQEDSAVYLCASSLDRSPSYEQYFGPGTRLTVT.

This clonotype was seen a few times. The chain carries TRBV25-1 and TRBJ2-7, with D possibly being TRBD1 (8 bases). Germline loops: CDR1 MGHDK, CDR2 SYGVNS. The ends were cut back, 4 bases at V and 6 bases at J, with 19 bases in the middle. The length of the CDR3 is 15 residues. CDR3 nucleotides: TGTGCCAGCAGTGGCCTTTGGGGGGGGACAGGCGAGCAGTACTTC. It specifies CASSGLWGGTGEQYF.